This T cell receptor (beta chain) comes out of a study of Graves' ophthalmopathy and Graves' hyperthyroidism. There are a few counts of this clonotype. Amplified material comprised TCR beta CDR3 regions derived from RNA transcripts. Following a first-round RT-PCR that used HTBI primers, a second-round multiplex PCR was carried out. TCRdb analysed the multiplex PCR reads with MiXCR anew, one entry per CDR3 protein. Among some 1.1 million distinct CDR3 sequences listed, about two fifths were seen once. Trimming removed 3 bases at V and 5 bases at J, with 23 bases between. This CDR3 contains 17 residues. Germline CDR1 and CDR2: SEHNR and FQNEAQ (reference sequence).

The chain carries TRBV7-9 and TRBJ2-7, with D possibly called TRBD1 or TRBD2 (6 bases each). The receptor comes from an adult man with Graves' hyperthyroidism. The sample taken for sequencing was peripheral blood or thyroid tissue (not recorded which). CDR3 bases: TGTGCCAGCAGCTTGTGGCTGCGGGACACCCTCCGGGACGAGCAGTACTTC. Translating it yields CASSLWLRDTLRDEQYF.